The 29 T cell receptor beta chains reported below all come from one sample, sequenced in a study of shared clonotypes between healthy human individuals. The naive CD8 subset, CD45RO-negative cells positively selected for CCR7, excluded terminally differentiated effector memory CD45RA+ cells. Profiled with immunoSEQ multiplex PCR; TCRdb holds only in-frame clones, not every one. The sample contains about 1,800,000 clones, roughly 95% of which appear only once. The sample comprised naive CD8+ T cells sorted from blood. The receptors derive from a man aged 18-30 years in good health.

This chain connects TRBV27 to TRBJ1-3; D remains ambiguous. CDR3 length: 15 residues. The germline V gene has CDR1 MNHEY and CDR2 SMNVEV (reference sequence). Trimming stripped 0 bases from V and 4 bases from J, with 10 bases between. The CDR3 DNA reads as TGTGCCAGCAGTTTATCGGGGATAGGGGGAAACACCATATATTTT. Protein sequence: CASSLSGIGGNTIYF.

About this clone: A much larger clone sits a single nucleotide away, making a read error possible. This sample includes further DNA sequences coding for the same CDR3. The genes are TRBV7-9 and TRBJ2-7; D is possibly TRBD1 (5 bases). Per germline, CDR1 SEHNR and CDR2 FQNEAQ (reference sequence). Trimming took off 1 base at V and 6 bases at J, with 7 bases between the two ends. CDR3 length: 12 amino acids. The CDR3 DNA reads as TGTGCCAGCAGCTTAGGGGGCTCCGAGCAGTACTTC. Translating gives CASSLGGSEQYF.

CDR3 sequence (DNA): TGTGCCAGCAGCCAACTGGTAGGGTTAGAGGGTACAGATACGCAGTATTTT. It translates to CASSQLVGLEGTDTQYF. This chain links TRBV7-8 with TRBJ2-3, with TRBD2 as a possible D gene (5 bases). Per the germline V gene, CDR1 is SGHVS and CDR2 is FQNEAQ. The CDR3 extends over 17 amino acids. V lost 5 bases, J lost 3 bases, and 21 bases lay in between.

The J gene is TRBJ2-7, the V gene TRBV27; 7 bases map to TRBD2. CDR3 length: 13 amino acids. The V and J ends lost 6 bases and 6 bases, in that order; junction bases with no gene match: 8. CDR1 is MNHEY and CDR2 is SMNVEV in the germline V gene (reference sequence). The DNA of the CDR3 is TGTGCCAGCAGCTACATCGGGGGGTCCGAGCAGTACTTC. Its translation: CASSYIGGSEQYF.

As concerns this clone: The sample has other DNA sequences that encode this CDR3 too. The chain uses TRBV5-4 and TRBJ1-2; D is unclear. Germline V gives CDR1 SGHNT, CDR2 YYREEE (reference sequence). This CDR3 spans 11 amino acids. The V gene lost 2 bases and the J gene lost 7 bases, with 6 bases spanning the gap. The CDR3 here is CASSLGSGYTF. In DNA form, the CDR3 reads TGTGCCAGCAGCTTAGGTTCTGGCTACACCTTC.

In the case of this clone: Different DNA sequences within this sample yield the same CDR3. Here the CDR3 DNA reads TGCGCCAGCAGCCAAACGGGGAACTATGGCTACACCTTC. It specifies CASSQTGNYGYTF. The rearrangement links TRBV4-1 to TRBJ1-2, with D hard to call. CDR3 length: 13 residues. Germline CDR1 is MGHRA and CDR2 is YSYEKL. The V end lost 2 bases, the J end lost 2 bases, and 6 bases lay between the germline ends.

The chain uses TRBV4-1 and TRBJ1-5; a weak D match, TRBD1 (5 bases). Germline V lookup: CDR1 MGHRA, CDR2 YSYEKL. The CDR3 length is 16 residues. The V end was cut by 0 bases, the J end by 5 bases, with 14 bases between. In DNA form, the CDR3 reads TGCGCCAGCAGCCAAGAGGGGGATTCCAATTATCAGCCCCAGCATTTT. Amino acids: CASSQEGDSNYQPQHF.

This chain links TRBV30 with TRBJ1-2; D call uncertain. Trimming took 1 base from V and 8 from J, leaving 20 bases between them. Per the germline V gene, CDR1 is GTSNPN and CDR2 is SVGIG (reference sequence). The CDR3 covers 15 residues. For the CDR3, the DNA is TGTGCCTGGAGTGATAAGGGCCCGACTGACTTGGGCTACACCTTC. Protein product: CAWSDKGPTDLGYTF.

CDR3 sequence (DNA): TGTGCCAGTAGTATAGGCCAAAGCGCGTACAATGAGCAGTTCTTC. This translates into CASSIGQSAYNEQFF. The chain combines TRBV19 with TRBJ2-1; D gene ambiguous. CDR1 is LNHDA and CDR2 is SQIVND in the germline V gene (reference sequence). The CDR3 runs 15 residues. The ends were cut back, 1 base at V and 4 bases at J, with 11 bases in the middle. The full variable domain, rest sourced from reference TRBV19 and TRBJ2-1, is DGGITQSPKYLFRKEGQNVTLSCEQNLNHDAMYWYRQDPGQGLRLIYYSQIVNDFQKGDIAEGYSVSREKKESFPLTVTSAQKNPTAFYLCASSIGQSAYNEQFFGPGTRLTVL.

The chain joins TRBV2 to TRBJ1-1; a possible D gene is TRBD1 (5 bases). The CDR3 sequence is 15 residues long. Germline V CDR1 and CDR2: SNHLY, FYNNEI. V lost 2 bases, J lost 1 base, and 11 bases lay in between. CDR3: CASSEPGTANTEAFF. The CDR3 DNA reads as TGTGCCAGCAGTGAACCTGGGACTGCGAACACTGAAGCTTTCTTT.

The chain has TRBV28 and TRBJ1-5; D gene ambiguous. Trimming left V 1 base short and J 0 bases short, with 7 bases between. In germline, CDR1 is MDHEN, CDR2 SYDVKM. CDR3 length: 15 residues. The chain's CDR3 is CASSLLRISNQPQHF. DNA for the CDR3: TGTGCCAGCAGTTTATTGCGGATTAGCAATCAGCCCCAGCATTTT. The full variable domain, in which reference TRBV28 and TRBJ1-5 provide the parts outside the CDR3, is DVKVTQSSRYLVKRTGEKVFLECVQDMDHENMFWYRQDPGLGLRLIYFSYDVKMKEKGDIPEGYSVSREKKERFSLILESASTNQTSMYLCASSLLRISNQPQHFGDGTRLSIL.

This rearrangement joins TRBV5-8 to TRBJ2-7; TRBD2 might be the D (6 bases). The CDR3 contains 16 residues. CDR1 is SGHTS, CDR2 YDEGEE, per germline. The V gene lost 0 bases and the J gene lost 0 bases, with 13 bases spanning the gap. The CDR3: CASSLVPAGFSYEQYF. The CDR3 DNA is TGTGCCAGCAGCTTGGTCCCAGCGGGCTTCTCCTACGAGCAGTACTTC.

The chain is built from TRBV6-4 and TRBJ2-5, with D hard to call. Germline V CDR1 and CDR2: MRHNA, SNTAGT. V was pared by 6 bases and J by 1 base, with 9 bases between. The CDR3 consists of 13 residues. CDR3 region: CASRRTVQETQYF. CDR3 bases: TGTGCCAGCAGACGGACGGTCCAAGAGACCCAGTACTTC.

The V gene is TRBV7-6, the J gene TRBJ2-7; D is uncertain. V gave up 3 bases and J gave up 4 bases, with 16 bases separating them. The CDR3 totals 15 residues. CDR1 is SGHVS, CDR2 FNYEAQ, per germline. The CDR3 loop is CASSFQDEGFYEQYF. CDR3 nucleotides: TGTGCCAGCAGCTTTCAGGACGAAGGGTTTTACGAGCAGTACTTC.

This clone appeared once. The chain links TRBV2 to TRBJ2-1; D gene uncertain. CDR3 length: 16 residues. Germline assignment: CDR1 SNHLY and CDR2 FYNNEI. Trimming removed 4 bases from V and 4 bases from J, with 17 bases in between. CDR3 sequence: CASSGSPTLTYNEQFF. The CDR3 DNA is TGTGCCAGCAGTGGGTCTCCAACGCTCACGTACAATGAGCAGTTCTTC.

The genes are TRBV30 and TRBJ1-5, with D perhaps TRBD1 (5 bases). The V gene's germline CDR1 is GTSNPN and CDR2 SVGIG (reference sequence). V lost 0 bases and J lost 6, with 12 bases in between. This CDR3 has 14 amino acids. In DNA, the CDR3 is TGTGCCTGGAGTGTAGTTGGGGGGAGTCAGCCCCAGCATTTT. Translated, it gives CAWSVVGGSQPQHF.

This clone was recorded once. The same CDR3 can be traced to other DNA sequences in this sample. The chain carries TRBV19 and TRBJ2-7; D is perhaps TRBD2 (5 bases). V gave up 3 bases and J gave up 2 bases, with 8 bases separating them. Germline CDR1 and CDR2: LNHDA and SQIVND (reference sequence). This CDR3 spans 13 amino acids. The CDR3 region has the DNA TGTGCCAGTAGTATCCGGGGTCCCTACGAGCAGTACTTC. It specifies CASSIRGPYEQYF.

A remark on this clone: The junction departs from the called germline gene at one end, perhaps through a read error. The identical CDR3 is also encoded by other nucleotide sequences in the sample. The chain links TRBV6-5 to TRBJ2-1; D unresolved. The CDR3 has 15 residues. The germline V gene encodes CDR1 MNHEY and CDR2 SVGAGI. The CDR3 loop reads CASSGLGGSYNEQFF. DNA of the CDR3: TGCGCCAGCAGTGGCCTGGGCGGCTCCTACAATGAGCAGTTCTTC.

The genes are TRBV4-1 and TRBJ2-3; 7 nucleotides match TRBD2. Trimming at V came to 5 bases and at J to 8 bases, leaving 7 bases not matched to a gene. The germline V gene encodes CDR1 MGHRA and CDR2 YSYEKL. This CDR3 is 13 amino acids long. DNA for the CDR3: TGCGCCAGCAGCTACGTGGTAGCGGGTACGCAGTATTTT. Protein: CASSYVVAGTQYF.

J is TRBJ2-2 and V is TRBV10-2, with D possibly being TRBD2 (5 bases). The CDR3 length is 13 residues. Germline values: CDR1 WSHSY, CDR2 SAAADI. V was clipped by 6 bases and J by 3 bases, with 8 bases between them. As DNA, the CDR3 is TGCGCCAGCAGGGACTCAGACACCGGGGAGCTGTTTTTT. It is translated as CASRDSDTGELFF.

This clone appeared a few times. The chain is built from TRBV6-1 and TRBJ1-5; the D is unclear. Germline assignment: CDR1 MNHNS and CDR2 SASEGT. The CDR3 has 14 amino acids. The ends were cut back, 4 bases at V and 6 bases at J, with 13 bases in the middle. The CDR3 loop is CASSGEHLAQPQHF. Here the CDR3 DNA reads TGTGCCAGCAGTGGCGAACATCTTGCTCAGCCCCAGCATTTT.

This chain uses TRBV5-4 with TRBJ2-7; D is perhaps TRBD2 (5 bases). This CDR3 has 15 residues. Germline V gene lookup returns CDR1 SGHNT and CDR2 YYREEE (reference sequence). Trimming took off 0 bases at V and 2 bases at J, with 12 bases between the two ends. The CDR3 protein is CASSLGGLDPYEQYF. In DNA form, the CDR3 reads TGTGCCAGCAGCTTGGGTGGACTGGACCCCTACGAGCAGTACTTC.

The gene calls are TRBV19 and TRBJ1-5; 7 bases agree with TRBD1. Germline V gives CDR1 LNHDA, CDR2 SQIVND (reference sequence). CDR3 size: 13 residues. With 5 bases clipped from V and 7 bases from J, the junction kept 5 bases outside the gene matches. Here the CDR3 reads CASSFDRAQPQHF. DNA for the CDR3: TGTGCCAGTAGTTTCGACAGGGCCCAGCCCCAGCATTTT.

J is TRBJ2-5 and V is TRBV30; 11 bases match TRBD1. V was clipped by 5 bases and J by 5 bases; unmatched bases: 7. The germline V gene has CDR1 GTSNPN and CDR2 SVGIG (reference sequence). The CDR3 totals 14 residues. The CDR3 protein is CAWGDRGRMETQYF. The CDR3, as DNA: TGTGCCTGGGGGGACAGGGGGAGAATGGAGACCCAGTACTTC.

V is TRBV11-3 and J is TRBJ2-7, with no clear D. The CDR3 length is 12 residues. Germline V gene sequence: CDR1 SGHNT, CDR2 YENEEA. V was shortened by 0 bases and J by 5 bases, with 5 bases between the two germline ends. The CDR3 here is CASSLEGNEQYF. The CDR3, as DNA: TGTGCCAGCAGCTTAGAAGGGAACGAGCAGTACTTC.

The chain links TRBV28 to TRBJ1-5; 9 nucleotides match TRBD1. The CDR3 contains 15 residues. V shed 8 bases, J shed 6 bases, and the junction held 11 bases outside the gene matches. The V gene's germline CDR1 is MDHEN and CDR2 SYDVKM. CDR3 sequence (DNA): TGTGCCAGCGCCTGGACAGGGGATTATGTTCAGCCCCAGCATTTT. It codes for CASAWTGDYVQPQHF.

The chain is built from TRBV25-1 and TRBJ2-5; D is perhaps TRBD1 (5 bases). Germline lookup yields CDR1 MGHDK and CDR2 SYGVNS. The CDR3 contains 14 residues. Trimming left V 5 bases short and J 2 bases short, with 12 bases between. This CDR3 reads CASSPPTEQETQYF. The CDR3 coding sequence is TGTGCCAGCAGTCCCCCGACAGAACAAGAGACCCAGTACTTC.

This CDR3 reads CASSGGLGSNQPQHF. CDR3 nucleotide sequence: TGTGCCAGTAGCGGCGGTTTGGGGAGCAATCAGCCCCAGCATTTT. The V gene is TRBV7-8, the J gene TRBJ1-5; D is unresolved. Trimming shortened V by 9 bases and J by 1 base, and 16 bases separated the two germline ends. The length of the CDR3 is 15 residues. CDR1 and CDR2 (germline): SGHVS, FQNEAQ.

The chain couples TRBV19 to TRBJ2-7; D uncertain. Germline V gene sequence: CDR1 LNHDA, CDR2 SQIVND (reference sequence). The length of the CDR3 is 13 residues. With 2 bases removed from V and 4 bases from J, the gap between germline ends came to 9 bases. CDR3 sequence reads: CASSITARYEQYF. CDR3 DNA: TGTGCCAGTAGTATAACCGCGCGATACGAGCAGTACTTC. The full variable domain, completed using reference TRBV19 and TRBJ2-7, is DGGITQSPKYLFRKEGQNVTLSCEQNLNHDAMYWYRQDPGQGLRLIYYSQIVNDFQKGDIAEGYSVSREKKESFPLTVTSAQKNPTAFYLCASSITARYEQYFGPGTRLTVT.